Listed below are T cell receptor beta chains from one sample, sequenced in a study of sequential checkpoint blockade in melanoma. Clones were read by immunoSEQ multiplex PCR, and TCRdb kept only the in-frame ones, dropping some. This sample has tens of thousands of clones, with 85% to 90% found just once. The specimen comprised CD8+ T cells sorted from blood (inferred from file names), sampled from a patient given nivolumab and ipilimumab in sequence. The receptors shown here come from a human donor with melanoma. Each CDR3 is given with its conserved first and last residue. The order of the fields is V gene, J gene, D gene, clone size, CDR3 protein, CDR3 DNA. D genes are given only for firm matches. Clone size is not always given. Where it is, it says once, few, many or a class for expanded clones.

TRBV29-1	TRBJ2-2	TRBD1	.	CSVEGIRDSNTGELFF	TGCAGCGTTGAAGGGATCCGGGACAGCAACACCGGGGAGCTGTTTTTT
TRBV27	TRBJ1-5	.	.	CASSPYYSNQPQHF	TGTGCCAGCAGTCCCTACTATAGCAATCAGCCCCAGCATTTT
TRBV9	TRBJ2-3	TRBD2	.	CASSADYRLAGATDTQYF	TGTGCCAGCAGCGCCGATTACAGACTAGCGGGAGCAACAGATACGCAGTATTTT
TRBV29-1	TRBJ1-1	.	.	CSGAGGNVAEAFF	TGCAGCGGCGCAGGAGGGAATGTTGCTGAAGCTTTCTTT
TRBV18	TRBJ2-3	.	once	CASSPTGSTDTQYF	TGTGCCAGCTCACCCACCGGGAGCACAGATACGCAGTATTTT
TRBV27	TRBJ1-6	TRBD1	.	CASRTGVSSPLHF	TGTGCCAGCCGGACAGGGGTAAGCTCACCCCTCCACTTT
TRBV27	TRBJ2-7	.	.	CASSSGASYEQYF	TGTGCCAGCAGTTCAGGGGCTTCCTACGAGCAGTACTTC
TRBV28	TRBJ2-2	.	.	CASSNSGTGELFF	TGTGCCAGCAGTAATTCGGGAACCGGGGAGCTGTTTTTT
TRBV6-5	TRBJ2-1	.	.	CASSYSRTHEQFF	TGTGCCAGCAGTTACTCGAGAACTCATGAGCAGTTCTTC
TRBV5-1	TRBJ2-5	.	.	CASSGGLGSHQETQYF	TGCGCCAGCAGCGGGGGCTTGGGGAGTCACCAAGAGACCCAGTACTTC
TRBV28	TRBJ2-1	TRBD1	.	CASSATGNPYNEQFF	TGTGCCAGCAGTGCGACAGGGAACCCCTACAATGAGCAGTTCTTC
TRBV9	TRBJ1-1	.	.	CASSVGGGQAEAFF	TGTGCCAGCAGCGTAGGGGGTGGACAAGCTGAAGCTTTCTTT
TRBV7-8	TRBJ2-1	TRBD2	.	CASSLGFSSGRWGGQFF	TGTGCCAGCAGCTTAGGGTTCTCTAGCGGGAGATGGGGTGGGCAGTTCTTC
TRBV13	TRBJ2-1	TRBD2	.	CASSPPGTSGRSWQFF	TGTGCCAGCAGCCCCCCGGGGACTAGCGGGAGGTCTTGGCAGTTCTTC
TRBV4-3	TRBJ2-2	TRBD1	once	CASSQDWTGRPGELFF	TGCGCCAGCAGCCAAGATTGGACAGGCCGTCCCGGGGAGCTGTTTTTT
TRBV19	TRBJ2-7	TRBD1	few	CASSLQGAHEQYF	TGTGCCAGTAGTCTACAGGGGGCCCACGAGCAGTACTTC
TRBV27	TRBJ2-1	TRBD2	.	CASSLALAGGGEQFF	TGTGCCAGCAGTCTAGCCCTAGCGGGAGGGGGTGAGCAGTTCTTC
TRBV7-9	TRBJ1-5	.	.	CASRVQGSNQPQHF	TGTGCCAGCAGAGTACAGGGATCGAATCAGCCCCAGCATTTT
TRBV7-2	TRBJ1-2	.	.	CASSLERVNYGYTF	TGTGCCAGCAGCTTAGAGAGAGTTAACTATGGCTACACCTTC
TRBV27	TRBJ1-1	.	.	CASSTPQGGTEAFF	TGTGCCAGCAGTACTCCCCAAGGAGGGACTGAAGCTTTCTTT
TRBV25-1	TRBJ1-4	.	.	CASSEAGGNEKLFF	TGTGCCAGCAGTGAAGCCGGAGGCAATGAAAAACTGTTTTTT
TRBV4-1	TRBJ1-6	TRBD1	.	CASSQDGIQGNSPLHF	TGCGCCAGCAGCCAAGATGGCATACAGGGGAATTCACCCCTCCACTTT
TRBV2	TRBJ1-2	TRBD1	.	CASSGQGAHGYTF	TGTGCCAGCAGCGGACAGGGGGCACATGGCTACACCTTC